This T cell receptor (beta chain) was sequenced during a study of T cell responses to AZD1222 COVID-19 vaccine. Remarks on this clone: What it recognizes is unknown.

Using immunoSEQ multiplex PCR, the repertoire was profiled, and TCRdb retains in-frame clones only, with some absent. The sample has 150,000 to 200,000 clones, 90% seen once; the top ten hold 2.5% to 3%. Study findings and constraints: The study sampled repertoires only after the peak T cell response. Clonal diversity was possibly underestimated, and the donors were mostly white British, with more females.

This receptor was identified in an adult in good health. The sequencing here drew on peripheral blood, taken on day 0 of AZD1222 vaccination.

The CDR3 DNA is TGTGCCAGCAGCCCCGTGGCAGGGGGGGCGAACACTGAAGCTTTCTTT. This gives the protein CASSPVAGGANTEAFF. The chain uses TRBV4-2 and TRBJ1-1, with 7 bases lining up with TRBD1. The germline CDR1 and CDR2 sequences are LGHNA and YNFKEQ. This CDR3 is 16 amino acids long. With 4 bases clipped from V and 1 base from J, the junction kept 9 bases outside the gene matches.